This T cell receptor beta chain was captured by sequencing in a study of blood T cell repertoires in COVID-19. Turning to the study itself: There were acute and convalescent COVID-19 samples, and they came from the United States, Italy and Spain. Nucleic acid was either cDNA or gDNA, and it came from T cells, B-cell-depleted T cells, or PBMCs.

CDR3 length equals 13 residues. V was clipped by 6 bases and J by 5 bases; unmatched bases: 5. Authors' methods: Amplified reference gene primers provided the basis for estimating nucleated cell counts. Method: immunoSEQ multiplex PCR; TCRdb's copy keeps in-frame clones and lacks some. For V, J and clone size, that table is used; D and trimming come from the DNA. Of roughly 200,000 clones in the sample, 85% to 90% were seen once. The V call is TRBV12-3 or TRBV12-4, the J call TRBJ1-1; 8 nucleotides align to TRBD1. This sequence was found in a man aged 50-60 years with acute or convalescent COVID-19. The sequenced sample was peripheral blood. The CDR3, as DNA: TGTGCCAGCAGGAAGACAGGGGCAACTGAAGCTTTCTTT. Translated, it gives CASRKTGATEAFF.